In this sample, the clone carrying this T cell receptor beta chain turned up once. Antigen unknown. Data came from immunoSEQ multiplex PCR; TCRdb stores just in-frame clones and leaves some out. The sample has 30,000 to 40,000 clones, about 88% seen once; the top ten hold approximately 45%. From germline, CDR1 is MGHRA and CDR2 YSYEKL. The CDR3 is made up of 16 amino acids. V lost 0 bases, J lost 10 bases, and 13 bases stayed unmatched. This sample is part of a study of OX40 agonist ivuxolimab in advanced cancers. Overall study context: The dose-escalation cohort had hepatocellular carcinoma, melanoma, renal cell or head and neck cancer.

Points from the study as a whole: More expanded clones were found, on average, in CD8+ than in CD4+ T cells.

The rearrangement links TRBV4-1 to TRBJ2-5; 8 nucleotides match TRBD2. This clonotype was obtained from an adult with an advanced solid tumor such as melanoma, head and neck, liver or kidney cancer. Here the sequenced sample was CD4+ or CD8+ T cells sorted from blood, taken in a trial of the OX40 agonist ivuxolimab. CDR3 sequence: CASSQDQGLGIGGQYF. For the CDR3, the DNA is TGCGCCAGCAGCCAAGATCAGGGACTAGGGATTGGGGGCCAGTACTTC.